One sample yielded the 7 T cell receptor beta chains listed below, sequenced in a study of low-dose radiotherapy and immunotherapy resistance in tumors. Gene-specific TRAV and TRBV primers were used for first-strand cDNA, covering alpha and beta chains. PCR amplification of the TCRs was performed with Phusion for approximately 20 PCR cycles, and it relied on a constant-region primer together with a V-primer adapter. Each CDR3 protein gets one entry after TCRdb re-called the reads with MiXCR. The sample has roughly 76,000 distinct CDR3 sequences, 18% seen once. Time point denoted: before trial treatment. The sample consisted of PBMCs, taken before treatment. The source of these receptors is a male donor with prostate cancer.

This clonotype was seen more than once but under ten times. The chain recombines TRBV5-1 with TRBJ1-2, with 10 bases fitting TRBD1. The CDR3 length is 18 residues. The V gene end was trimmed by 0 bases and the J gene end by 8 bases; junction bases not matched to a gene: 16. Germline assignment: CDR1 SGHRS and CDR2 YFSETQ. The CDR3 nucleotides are TGCGCCAGCAGCTTGGGGGACAGGGGCGGGTTCGGCGGCGGCGGCTACACCTTC. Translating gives CASSLGDRGGFGGGGYTF.

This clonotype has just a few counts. The CDR3 spells CASSTMTSGGETQYF. The DNA for the CDR3 is TGCGCCAGCAGCACAATGACTAGCGGGGGAGAGACCCAGTACTTC. This rearrangement joins TRBV5-1 to TRBJ2-5, with TRBD2 identical over 12 bases. Per germline, CDR1 SGHRS and CDR2 YFSETQ. CDR3 length: 15 amino acids. V was pared by 4 bases and J by 4 bases, with 5 bases of the junction left unmatched.

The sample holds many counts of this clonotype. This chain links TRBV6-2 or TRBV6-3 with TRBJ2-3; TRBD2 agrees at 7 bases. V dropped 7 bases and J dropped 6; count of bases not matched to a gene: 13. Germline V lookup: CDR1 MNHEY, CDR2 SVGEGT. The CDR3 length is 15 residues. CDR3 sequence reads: CASNLGGGSSDTQYF. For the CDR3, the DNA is TGTGCCAGCAATCTCGGTGGCGGGAGTTCGGATACGCAGTATTTT.

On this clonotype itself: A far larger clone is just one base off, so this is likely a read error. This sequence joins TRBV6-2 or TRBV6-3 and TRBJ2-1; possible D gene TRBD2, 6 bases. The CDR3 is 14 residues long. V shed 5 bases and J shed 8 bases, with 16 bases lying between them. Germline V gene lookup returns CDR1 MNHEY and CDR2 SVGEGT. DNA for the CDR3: TGTGCCAGCAGTGAGCAAACTAGCCAAGATGAGCAGTTCTTC. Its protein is CASSEQTSQDEQFF.

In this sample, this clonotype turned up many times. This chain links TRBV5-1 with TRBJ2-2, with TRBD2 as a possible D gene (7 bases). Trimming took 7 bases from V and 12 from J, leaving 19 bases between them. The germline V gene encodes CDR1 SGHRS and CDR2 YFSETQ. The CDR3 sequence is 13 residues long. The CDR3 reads CASVLSGGGQLFF. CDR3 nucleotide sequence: TGCGCCAGCGTCCTCTCGGGGGGCGGCCAGCTGTTTTTT.

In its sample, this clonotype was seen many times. CDR3 in DNA: TGTGCCAGCAGCCCAGGGACTAGCGGGGGGGCCATCGACGAGCAGTTCTTC. The encoded protein is CASSPGTSGGAIDEQFF. The chain employs TRBV7-2 and TRBJ2-1; TRBD2 matches 16 bases. This CDR3 region has 17 residues. CDR1 and CDR2 from the germline V gene are SGHTA and FQGNSA. The V segment lost 5 bases and the J segment 10 bases; nucleotides outside the gene matches: 11.

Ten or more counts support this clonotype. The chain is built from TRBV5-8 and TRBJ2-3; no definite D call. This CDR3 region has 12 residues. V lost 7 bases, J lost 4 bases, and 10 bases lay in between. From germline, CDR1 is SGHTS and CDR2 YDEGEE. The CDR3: CASESPADTQYF. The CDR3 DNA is TGTGCCAGCGAGAGTCCCGCAGATACGCAGTATTTT. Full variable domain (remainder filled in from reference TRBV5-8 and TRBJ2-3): EAGVTQSPTHLIKTRGQQATLRCSPISGHTSVYWYQQALGLGLQFLLWYDEGEERNRGNFPPRFSGRQFPNYSSELNVNALELEDSALYLCASESPADTQYFGPGTRLTVL.